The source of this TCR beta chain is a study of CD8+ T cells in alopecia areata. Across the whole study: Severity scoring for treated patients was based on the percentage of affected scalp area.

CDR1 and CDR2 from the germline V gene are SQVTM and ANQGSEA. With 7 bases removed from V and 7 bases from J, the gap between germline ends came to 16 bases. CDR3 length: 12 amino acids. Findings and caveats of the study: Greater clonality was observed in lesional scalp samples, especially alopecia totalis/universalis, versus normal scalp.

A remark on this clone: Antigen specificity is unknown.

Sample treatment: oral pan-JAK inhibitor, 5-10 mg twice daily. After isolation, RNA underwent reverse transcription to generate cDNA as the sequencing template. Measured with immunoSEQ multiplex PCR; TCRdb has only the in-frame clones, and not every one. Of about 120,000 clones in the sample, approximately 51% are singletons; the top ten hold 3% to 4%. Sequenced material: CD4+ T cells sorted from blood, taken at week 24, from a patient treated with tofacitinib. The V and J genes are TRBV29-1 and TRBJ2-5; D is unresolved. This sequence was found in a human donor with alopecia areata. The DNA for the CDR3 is TGCAGCGCCCAAGGGTCTGACGGGACCCAGTACTTC. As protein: CSAQGSDGTQYF.